Shown below are 28 T cell receptor beta chains from a single sample sequenced in a study of Ad26.COV2.S vaccination and SARS-CoV-2 variants. The treatment is: about 20 received Ad26.COV2.S at low or high dose, single or two shots; several received placebo; per-sample allocation not given. Repertoires come from day 63 after the first vaccine or placebo injection. Sequencing used immunoSEQ multiplex PCR; TCRdb keeps in-frame clones, though not all of them. This sample yields roughly 300,000 clones, of which around 89% are seen a single time; 6.4% belongs to the top ten. The source material was peripheral blood, sampled in a trial of Ad26.COV2.S vaccine versus placebo. The source of these receptors is a person between 18 and 60 years old who received the Ad26.COV2.S COVID-19 vaccine or a placebo.

The genes are TRBV28 and TRBJ2-3; 12 nucleotides agree with TRBD2. Germline CDR1 and CDR2: MDHEN and SYDVKM. The CDR3 extends over 17 amino acids. The V segment lost 3 bases and the J segment 3 bases; nucleotides outside the gene matches: 7. CDR3 sequence: CASSFPSGRAITDTQYF. In DNA, the CDR3 is TGTGCCAGCAGTTTCCCTAGCGGGAGGGCCATAACAGATACGCAGTATTTT.

V is TRBV4-1 and J is TRBJ1-3; a weak D match, TRBD1 (5 bases). CDR3 size: 15 residues. Deletions cut 6 bases from V and 0 bases from J, with 12 bases between. In germline, CDR1 is MGHRA, CDR2 YSYEKL. CDR3: CASSLAGTSGNTIYF. The CDR3 bases are TGCGCCAGCAGTCTAGCCGGGACCTCTGGAAACACCATATATTTT.

This chain joins TRBV4-3 and TRBJ1-2; the D is unclear. From germline, CDR1 is LGHNA and CDR2 YSLEER. The V and J ends lost 5 bases and 4 bases respectively, with 20 bases between them. CDR3 length: 16 amino acids. In DNA, the CDR3 is TGCGCCAGCAGCTCTCACTCCCTATCAGGTTTCTATGGCTACACCTTC. This encodes CASSSHSLSGFYGYTF.

The rearrangement uses TRBV4-1 and TRBJ1-2, with 8 bases aligning to TRBD1. Germline CDR1 and CDR2: MGHRA and YSYEKL. J was trimmed by 0 bases and V by 2 bases; bases with no gene match: 2. This CDR3 comprises 15 residues. CDR3 DNA sequence: TGCGCCAGCAGCCAAAGGACAGGGTCTAACTATGGCTACACCTTC. It yields the protein CASSQRTGSNYGYTF.

The rearrangement uses TRBV27 and TRBJ2-2; TRBD1 aligns across 9 bases. The germline CDR1 and CDR2 sequences are MNHEY and SMNVEV (reference sequence). CDR3 length equals 16 residues. V was clipped by 6 bases and J by 6 bases; unmatched bases: 11. CDR3 amino acids: CASSPFGTGRSGELFF. CDR3 sequence (DNA): TGTGCCAGCAGCCCGTTCGGGACAGGGAGGTCCGGGGAGCTGTTTTTT.

The CDR3 loop is CATGGRGAGANVLTF. In nucleotides, the CDR3 is TGTGCCACGGGAGGTCGGGGGGCCGGGGCCAACGTCCTGACTTTC. The genes are TRBV19 and TRBJ2-6, with D tentatively TRBD2 (7 bases). Trimming left V 10 bases short and J 4 bases short, with 17 bases between. This CDR3 contains 15 residues. In germline, CDR1 is LNHDA, CDR2 SQIVND (reference sequence).

The V call is TRBV12-3 or TRBV12-4, the J call TRBJ1-1; no definite D call. The CDR3 loop spans 13 amino acids. Trimming took off 5 bases at V and 3 bases at J, with 10 bases between the two ends. CDR3 in DNA: TGTGCCAGCAGTCCATCAATGGACACTGAAGCTTTCTTT. Amino acids: CASSPSMDTEAFF.

The genes are TRBV6-2 or TRBV6-3 and TRBJ2-5, with D unclear. This CDR3 region has 13 residues. V dropped 2 bases and J dropped 5 bases, with 9 bases sitting between them. CDR1 and CDR2 from the germline V gene are MNHEY and SVGEGT. Here the CDR3 reads CASSYTDRETQYF. In DNA form, the CDR3 reads TGTGCCAGCAGTTACACTGATAGGGAGACCCAGTACTTC.

The chain links TRBV27 to TRBJ2-3, with D possibly TRBD2 on 6 matching bases. V was pared by 4 bases and J by 0 bases, with 8 bases between. The CDR3 is 14 residues long. CDR1 MNHEY and CDR2 SMNVEV come from the germline V gene (reference sequence). CDR3 protein: CASSSSGSTDTQYF. The CDR3 DNA follows: TGTGCCAGCAGTTCCAGCGGGAGCACAGATACGCAGTATTTT.

The gene calls are TRBV3-1 (or the pseudogene TRBV3-2) and TRBJ1-1; no clear D gene. With 2 bases removed from V and 0 bases from J, the gap between germline ends came to 7 bases. Germline CDR1 and CDR2: LGHDT and YNNKEL (reference sequence). The CDR3 is 14 amino acids. The CDR3 DNA reads TGTGCCAGCAGCCAACCGGGCCTGAACACTGAAGCTTTCTTT. Its translation: CASSQPGLNTEAFF.

Turning to this clone: At the DNA level, this CDR3 is encoded by other sequences in the same sample as well. V is TRBV6-6 and J is TRBJ1-2; no definite D call. Germline CDR1 MNHNY, CDR2 SVGAGI (reference sequence). Trimming removed 6 bases at V and 2 bases at J, with 10 bases between. CDR3 length: 13 amino acids. The CDR3 DNA reads as TGTGCCAGCAGCCAAGACGGAAACTATGGCTACACCTTC. This gives the protein CASSQDGNYGYTF.

The V gene is TRBV5-5, the J gene TRBJ2-2; unclear D gene. The germline V gene encodes CDR1 SGHKS and CDR2 YYEKEE (reference sequence). The CDR3 is 13 amino acids. V was trimmed by 4 bases and J by 6 bases, leaving 10 bases between them. CDR3 loop: CASSRTAPGELFF. CDR3 coding DNA: TGTGCCAGCAGCCGGACCGCACCCGGGGAGCTGTTTTTT.

The gene calls are TRBV6-4 and TRBJ2-2; D gene ambiguous. The germline CDR1 and CDR2 sequences are MRHNA and SNTAGT. The CDR3 is 14 residues long. Trimming left V 0 bases short and J 6 bases short, with 8 bases between. CDR3 protein: CASSDSKASGELFF. The CDR3 region has the DNA TGTGCCAGCAGTGACTCGAAGGCGTCCGGGGAGCTGTTTTTT.

The J gene is TRBJ2-1, the V gene TRBV28, with TRBD1 identical over 7 bases. CDR1 and CDR2 from the germline V gene are MDHEN and SYDVKM. This CDR3 comprises 16 residues. The ends lost 5 bases at V and 4 bases at J; junction bases unmatched: 11. CDR3 nucleotide sequence: TGTGCCAGCAGTGAAGAACGGGACAGAATTTACAATGAGCAGTTCTTC. Protein product: CASSEERDRIYNEQFF.

This clone was seen a handful of times. The chain carries TRBV5-6 and TRBJ2-5; no clear D gene. Per germline, CDR1 SGHDT and CDR2 YYEEEE. Trimming cost V 0 bases and J 0 bases, with 6 bases left between them. The CDR3 runs 14 residues. The CDR3 region has the DNA TGTGCCAGCAGCTTGGGGCTCTACCAAGAGACCCAGTACTTC. Protein sequence: CASSLGLYQETQYF.

This chain connects TRBV2 to TRBJ2-1; no reliable D call. The CDR3 is 13 residues long. Germline-derived CDR1 and CDR2 are SNHLY and FYNNEI. V lost 7 bases and J 6 bases, leaving 13 bases between the germline ends. CDR3 DNA: TGTGCCAGCAACCTCGTCCGCCTCAATGAGCAGTTCTTC. Its translation: CASNLVRLNEQFF.

The chain has TRBV29-1 and TRBJ1-2; a weak D match, TRBD1 (6 bases). Per the germline V gene, CDR1 is SQVTM and CDR2 is ANQGSEA. This CDR3 region has 11 residues. The V end was cut by 6 bases, the J end by 4 bases, with 9 bases between. The CDR3 region is CSVGGGYGYTF. Here the CDR3 DNA reads TGCAGCGTCGGAGGGGGCTATGGCTACACCTTC.

The chain is built from TRBV27 and TRBJ1-3, with D perhaps TRBD1 (6 bases). CDR1 is MNHEY, CDR2 SMNVEV, per germline (reference sequence). The CDR3 consists of 14 residues. The germline V and J ends were trimmed by 5 bases and 2 bases, with 10 bases remaining between them. CDR3 sequence reads: CASSLRGAGNTIYF. The CDR3 region has the DNA TGTGCCAGCAGTCTTAGGGGGGCTGGAAACACCATATATTTT.

The genes are TRBV6-5 and TRBJ2-2; D remains ambiguous. This CDR3 is built from 13 residues. Germline CDR1 is MNHEY and CDR2 is SVGAGI. The germline V and J ends were trimmed by 8 bases and 7 bases, with 14 bases remaining between them. The CDR3 nucleotides read TGTGCCAGCGGCCGGCGTGACCTCGGGGAGCTGTTTTTT. It encodes CASGRRDLGELFF.

This chain links TRBV12-5 with TRBJ1-5, with TRBD1 as a possible D gene (5 bases). The length of the CDR3 is 13 residues. Trimming shortened V by 6 bases and J by 6 bases, and 12 bases separated the two germline ends. Germline CDR1 LGHNT, CDR2 FRNRAP. CDR3 nucleotide sequence: TGTGCTAGTGGACCGCTCACAGGTCAGCCCCAGCATTTT. Its translation: CASGPLTGQPQHF.

The chain recombines TRBV7-8 with TRBJ2-1, with TRBD2 identical over 10 bases. V lost 6 bases and J lost 2; bases outside the gene matches: 10. The CDR3 length is 17 residues. The germline CDR1 and CDR2 sequences are SGHVS and FQNEAQ. The CDR3 nucleotides read TGTGCCAGCAGGATCGAGCGGGGGGGATCAACCTACAATGAGCAGTTCTTC. Protein: CASRIERGGSTYNEQFF.

The chain links TRBV18 to TRBJ2-5; unclear D gene. The CDR3 is made up of 15 amino acids. Germline lookup yields CDR1 KGHSH and CDR2 LQKENI. Trimming took 6 bases from V and 5 from J, leaving 19 bases between them. CDR3 DNA sequence: TGTGCCAGCTCCCCCCCCGCCCAAGCTATGGAGACCCAGTACTTC. Its protein is CASSPPAQAMETQYF.

Only one count was recorded for this clone. This chain connects TRBV7-9 to TRBJ2-1; perhaps TRBD2 as D (5 bases). Per the germline V gene, CDR1 is SEHNR and CDR2 is FQNEAQ (reference sequence). V was cut by 2 bases and J by 6 bases, with 11 bases left in between. The CDR3 is 14 residues long. The CDR3 nucleotides are TGTGCCAGCAGCTTATCACTAGGAACCAATGAGCAGTTCTTC. Its translation: CASSLSLGTNEQFF.

This chain connects TRBV29-1 to TRBJ2-7; 8 bases map to TRBD1. The CDR3 is made up of 15 amino acids. Losses at the gene ends were 6 bases for V and 1 base for J; bases not matched to a gene: 11. Germline lookup yields CDR1 SQVTM and CDR2 ANQGSEA. The CDR3 spells CSVNRGTGGSYEQYF. Written as DNA, the CDR3 is TGCAGCGTCAATCGCGGGACAGGAGGATCCTACGAGCAGTACTTC.

The chain is built from TRBV28 and TRBJ2-2; 12 bases line up with TRBD2. The CDR3 has 15 residues. J gave up 6 bases and V 1 base, and 0 bases lay outside the gene matches. Germline V CDR1 and CDR2: MDHEN, SYDVKM. The CDR3 DNA is TGTGCCAGCAGTTTATCTAGCGGGAGGGCCGGGGAGCTGTTTTTT. Encoded protein: CASSLSSGRAGELFF. Together with reference TRBV28 and TRBJ2-2, the CDR3 gives the full variable domain: DVKVTQSSRYLVKRTGEKVFLECVQDMDHENMFWYRQDPGLGLRLIYFSYDVKMKEKGDIPEGYSVSREKKERFSLILESASTNQTSMYLCASSLSSGRAGELFFGEGSRLTVL.

The V gene is TRBV3-1 (or the pseudogene TRBV3-2), the J gene TRBJ2-4; D tentatively reads TRBD1 or TRBD2 (6 bases each). CDR3 length: 17 residues. Germline V CDR1 and CDR2: LGHDT, YNNKEL (reference sequence). Trimming removed 0 bases at V and 0 bases at J, with 12 bases between. The CDR3 nucleotides read TGTGCCAGCAGCCAAGATAGGGGGGCCCTAGCCAAAAACATTCAGTACTTC. Translating it yields CASSQDRGALAKNIQYF.

V and J are TRBV6-4 and TRBJ2-1; 8 bases agree with TRBD1. The CDR3 covers 14 residues. J lost 9 bases, V lost 6 bases, and 10 bases had no gene match. CDR1 and CDR2 from the germline V gene are MRHNA and SNTAGT. CDR3 residues: CASSPTGERGEQFF. As DNA, the CDR3 is TGTGCCAGCAGCCCGACAGGGGAAAGGGGTGAGCAGTTCTTC.

A single count supports this clone. The chain combines TRBV6-5 with TRBJ1-4; 7 nucleotides match TRBD1. Germline CDR1 and CDR2: MNHEY and SVGAGI. V lost 0 bases, J lost 2 bases, and 3 bases stayed unmatched. The CDR3 is 16 residues long. CDR3 sequence reads: CASSYSLQGTNEKLFF. The CDR3 nucleotides read TGTGCCAGCAGTTACTCCCTACAGGGGACTAATGAAAAACTGTTTTTT.